The clone carrying this T cell receptor (beta chain) was observed a single time. Its antigen is as yet unknown. The data are from a study of CD8 T cells in Susac syndrome. Study-level information: Within the sequenced Susac syndrome patient group, roughly 6 exhibited active disease and fewer than 10 were in remission. Study-wide points: The authors acknowledged that the study's TCR sequencing and HLA analysis involved relatively few individuals.

RNA, at roughly 0.5 to 1 ug, was reverse transcribed with random hexamers. Across 54 Vbeta and 13 Jbeta, immunoSEQ multiplex PCR amplified TCR beta CDR3. TCRdb re-derived calls from the immunoSEQ multiplex PCR reads in MiXCR, one entry per CDR3 protein. There are around 170,000 distinct CDR3 sequences in the sample; more than 90% occur only once, and 0.075% to 0.1% lies in the top ten. CD8+ and CD4+ T cells were negatively isolated; TEMRA cells were FACS-enriched. The sample taken for sequencing was CD4+ T cells from PBMCs. The clonotype was recovered from a human donor with Susac syndrome.

The CDR3 reads CSVVRGRSGEQYF. The CDR3 bases are TGCAGCGTTGTCAGGGGGCGAAGTGGCGAGCAGTACTTC. This sequence joins TRBV29-1 and TRBJ2-7; 8 nucleotides match TRBD1. This CDR3 has 13 amino acids. Trimming removed 4 bases from V and 6 bases from J; junction bases left unmatched: 8. Per the germline V gene, CDR1 is SQVTM and CDR2 is ANQGSEA.